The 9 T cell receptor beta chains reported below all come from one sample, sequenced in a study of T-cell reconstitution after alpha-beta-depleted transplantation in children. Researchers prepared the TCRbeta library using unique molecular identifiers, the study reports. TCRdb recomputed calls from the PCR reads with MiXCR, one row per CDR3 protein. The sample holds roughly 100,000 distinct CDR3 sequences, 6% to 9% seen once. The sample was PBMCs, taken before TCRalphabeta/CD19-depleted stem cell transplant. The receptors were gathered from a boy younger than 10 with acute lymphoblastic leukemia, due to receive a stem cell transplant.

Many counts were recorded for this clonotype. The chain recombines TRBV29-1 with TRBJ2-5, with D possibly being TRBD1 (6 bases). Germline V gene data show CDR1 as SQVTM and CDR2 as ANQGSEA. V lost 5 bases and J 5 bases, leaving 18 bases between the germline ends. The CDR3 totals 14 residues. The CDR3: CSVSRMGAEETQYF. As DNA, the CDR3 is TGCAGCGTTTCCCGTATGGGGGCAGAGGAGACCCAGTACTTC.

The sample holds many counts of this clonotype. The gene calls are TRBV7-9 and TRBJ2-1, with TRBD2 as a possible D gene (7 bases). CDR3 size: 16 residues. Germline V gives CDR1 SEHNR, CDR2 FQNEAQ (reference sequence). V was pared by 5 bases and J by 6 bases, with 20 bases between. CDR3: CASSPLGGGPGNEQFF. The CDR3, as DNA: TGTGCCAGCAGCCCGCTTGGGGGGGGGCCGGGCAATGAGCAGTTCTTC.

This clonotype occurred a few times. Written as DNA, the CDR3 is TGTGCCAGCAGCTCACGGCGCCTAGCGGGAGAGGATACGCAGTATTTT. It yields the protein CASSSRRLAGEDTQYF. The chain links TRBV5-6 to TRBJ2-3, with 10 bases lining up with TRBD2. V shed 3 bases, J shed 6 bases, and the junction held 10 bases outside the gene matches. The CDR3 has 16 residues. Germline CDR1 reads SGHDT; CDR2 reads YYEEEE.

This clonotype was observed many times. CDR3 in DNA: TGTGCCAGCAGTGAGGGACAGCCCACAGATACGCAGTATTTT. It encodes CASSEGQPTDTQYF. The J gene is TRBJ2-3, the V gene TRBV25-1; 7 bases fit TRBD1. This CDR3 region has 14 residues. CDR1 is MGHDK, CDR2 SYGVNS, per germline. With 3 bases clipped from V and 2 bases from J, the junction kept 2 bases outside the gene matches.

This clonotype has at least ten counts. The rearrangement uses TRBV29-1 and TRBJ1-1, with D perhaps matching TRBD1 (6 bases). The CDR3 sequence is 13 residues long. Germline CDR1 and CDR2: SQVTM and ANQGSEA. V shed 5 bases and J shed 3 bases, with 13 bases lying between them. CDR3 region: CSVTRDTHTEAFF. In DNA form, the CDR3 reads TGCAGCGTTACCCGGGACACTCACACTGAAGCTTTCTTT.

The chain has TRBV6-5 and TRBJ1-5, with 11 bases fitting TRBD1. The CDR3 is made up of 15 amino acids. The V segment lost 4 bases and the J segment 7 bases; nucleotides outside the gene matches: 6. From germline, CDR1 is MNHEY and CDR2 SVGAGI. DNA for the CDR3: TGTGCCAGCAGTTCCCGGACAGGGGGCAGGCAGCCCCAGCATTTT. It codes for CASSSRTGGRQPQHF.

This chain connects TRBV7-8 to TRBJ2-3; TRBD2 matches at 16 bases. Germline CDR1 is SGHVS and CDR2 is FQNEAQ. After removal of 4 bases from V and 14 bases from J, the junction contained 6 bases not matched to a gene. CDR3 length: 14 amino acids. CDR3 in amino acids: CASSSGLAGGNPYF. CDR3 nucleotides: TGTGCCAGCAGCTCGGGACTAGCGGGGGGGAATCCGTATTTT.

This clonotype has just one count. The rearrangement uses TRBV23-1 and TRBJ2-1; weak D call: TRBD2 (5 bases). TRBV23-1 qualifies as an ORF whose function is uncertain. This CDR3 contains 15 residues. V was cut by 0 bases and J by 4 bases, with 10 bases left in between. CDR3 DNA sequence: TGCGCCAGCAGTCAATCTTGTACGGGATACAATGAGCAGTTCTTC. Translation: CASSQSCTGYNEQFF.

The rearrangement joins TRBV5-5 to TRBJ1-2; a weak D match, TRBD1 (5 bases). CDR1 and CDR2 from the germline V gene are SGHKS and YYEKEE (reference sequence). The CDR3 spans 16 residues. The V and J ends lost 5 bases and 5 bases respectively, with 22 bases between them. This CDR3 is CASSGGGAEPYYGYTF. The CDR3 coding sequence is TGTGCCAGCAGTGGCGGCGGGGCAGAGCCCTATTATGGCTACACCTTC.